Listed below are T cell receptor beta chains from one sample, sequenced in a study of blood T cell repertoires in COVID-19. Only in-frame clones appear in the TCRdb table, and some are missing; sequencing was by immunoSEQ multiplex PCR. Found here are some 160,000 clones, approximately 80% of them singletons; the top ten hold about 6.1%. Sequencing was carried out using PBMCs or T cells enriched from blood (not recorded which). These receptors came from a woman aged 40 to 49 who had recovered from COVID-19. The CDR3 runs from the conserved cysteine through the conserved F or W. Each record gives: clone size, J gene, D gene, V gene, CDR3 length, CDR3 DNA, CDR3 protein. D genes are given only for firm matches. The size entry is marked missing in some rows and otherwise reads once, few, many or a size class.

NA,TRBJ1-2,NA,TRBV10-3,13,TGTGCCATCAGTGATCAGGGATCCTATGGCTACACCTTC,CAISDQGSYGYTF
once,TRBJ2-2,NA,TRBV5-1,14,TGCGCCAGCAGCACCCAGGCGAACACCGGGGAGCTGTTTTTT,CASSTQANTGELFF
NA,TRBJ2-1,TRBD1,TRBV4-1,16,TGCGCCAGCAGCCAATCCCCGAGGACAGGATTTGTTGAGCAGTTCTTC,CASSQSPRTGFVEQFF
once,TRBJ1-2,NA,TRBV9,15,TGTGCCAGCAGCGTAAGTCCAGGGGACAACTATGGCTACACCTTC,CASSVSPGDNYGYTF
NA,TRBJ2-5,NA,TRBV9,12,TGTGCCAGCAGCGGAAACGAGGTCACCCAGTACTTC,CASSGNEVTQYF
NA,TRBJ1-4,TRBD1,TRBV5-1,15,TGCGCCAGCAGCAGGGACAGGGGGCAGGATGAAAAACTGTTTTTT,CASSRDRGQDEKLFF
NA,TRBJ1-3,TRBD1,TRBV7-2,18,TGTGCCAGCAGCTCCGGGACAGGGGGGAGAGTACCTGGAAACACCATATATTTT,CASSSGTGGRVPGNTIYF
NA,TRBJ2-1,TRBD1,TRBV9,15,TGTGCCAGCAGCGGATTGAGACAGGGGTCCAATGAGCAGTTCTTC,CASSGLRQGSNEQFF
NA,TRBJ1-2,NA,TRBV19,13,TGTGCCAGTAGTGGCAGGGATATTATCGGCTACACCTTC,CASSGRDIIGYTF
NA,TRBJ2-1,TRBD2,TRBV9,16,TGTGCCAGCAGCGTAGGAAGCGGGGGGGTGTACAATGAGCAGTTCTTC,CASSVGSGGVYNEQFF
NA,TRBJ2-7,NA,TRBV5-6,16,TGTGCCAGCAGCTTGGTTGGAGCCCCACACCCGTACGAGCAGTACTTC,CASSLVGAPHPYEQYF
once,TRBJ1-1,NA,TRBV5-1,11,TGCGCCAGCGCGCAGGACACTGAAGCTTTCTTT,CASAQDTEAFF
NA,TRBJ1-4,TRBD1,TRBV25-1,14,TGTGCCAGCAGTGACTCGACAGGGGGCGAAAAACTGTTTTTT,CASSDSTGGEKLFF
NA,TRBJ2-7,TRBD2,TRBV10-3,17,TGTGCCATCAGTGAACGCACCGGGACTAGCGTTTCCTACGAGCAGTACTTC,CAISERTGTSVSYEQYF
once,TRBJ2-5,NA,TRBV12-3/TRBV12-4,13,TGTGCCAGCAGTTTCCAGGGGTTGGAGACCCAGTACTTC,CASSFQGLETQYF
once,TRBJ2-3,NA,TRBV7-9,15,TGTGCCAGCAGCTTGGTCGGGGTAAACACAGATACGCAGTATTTT,CASSLVGVNTDTQYF
NA,TRBJ1-5,NA,TRBV5-8,12,TGTGCCAGCAGTGGGCTCAATCAGCCCCAGCATTTT,CASSGLNQPQHF
NA,TRBJ1-2,NA,TRBV18,15,TGTGCCAGCTCACCACCGGCGGAGTTATCATATGGCTACACCTTC,CASSPPAELSYGYTF
NA,TRBJ2-7,NA,TRBV5-5,16,TGTGCCAGCACCAGGGACGGGGGAAGTACTTACTACGAGCAGTACTTC,CASTRDGGSTYYEQYF
NA,TRBJ2-5,TRBD2,TRBV9,16,TGTGCCAGCAGCCCCAACTGGCGGGAGCACCAAGAGACCCAGTACTTC,CASSPNWREHQETQYF
NA,TRBJ1-1,TRBD1,TRBV19,13,TGTGCCAGTAGTGAGGGGACAGGGACTGAAGCTTTCTTT,CASSEGTGTEAFF
NA,TRBJ2-7,NA,TRBV19,15,NA,CASTSGGADTYEQYF